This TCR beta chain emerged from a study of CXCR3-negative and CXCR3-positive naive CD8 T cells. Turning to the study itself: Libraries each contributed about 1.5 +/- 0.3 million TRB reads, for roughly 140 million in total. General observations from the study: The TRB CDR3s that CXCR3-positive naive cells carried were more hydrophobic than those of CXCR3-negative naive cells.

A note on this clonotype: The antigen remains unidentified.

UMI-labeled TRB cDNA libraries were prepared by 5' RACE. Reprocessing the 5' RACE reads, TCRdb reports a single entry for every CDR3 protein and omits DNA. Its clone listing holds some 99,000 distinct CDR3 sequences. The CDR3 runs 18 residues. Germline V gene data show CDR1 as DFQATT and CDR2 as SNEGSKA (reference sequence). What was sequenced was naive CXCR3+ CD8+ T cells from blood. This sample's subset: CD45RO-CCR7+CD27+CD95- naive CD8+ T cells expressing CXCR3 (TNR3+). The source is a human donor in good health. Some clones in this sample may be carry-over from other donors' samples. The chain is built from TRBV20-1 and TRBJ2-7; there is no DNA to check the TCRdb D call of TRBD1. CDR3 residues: CSARDFGLGTRSSYEQYF.